The entry that follows covers one T cell receptor beta chain sequence. Its antigen is unknown. The time point was: week 11, during vaccination. Each vaccine dose was 300 ug of mutant IDH1 20-mer peptide, with topical imiquimod. This specimen belongs to a study of a mutant IDH1 vaccine in newly diagnosed glioma. Across the study: Previous treatment comprised radiotherapy, temozolomide, or both, mostly both.

The germline V gene encodes CDR1 SGHTA and CDR2 FQGNSA. V was trimmed by 1 base and J by 10 bases, leaving 8 bases between them. The CDR3 runs to 12 residues. Here immunoSEQ multiplex PCR was the method, and the copy in TCRdb shows in-frame clones only, minus some. The table shows 55,000 to 65,000 clones, with around 80% occurring only once. V gene TRBV7-2 combines with J gene TRBJ2-1; no clear D. This sample comprised PBMCs, obtained from a glioma patient whose treatment included an IDH1 peptide vaccine. This clonotype was sampled from a man aged 45-65 years with glioma. The CDR3 region is CASSLGVNEQFF. The CDR3 DNA sequence: TGTGCCAGCAGCTTAGGAGTTAACGAGCAGTTCTTC. The full variable domain, its missing parts supplied by reference TRBV7-2 and TRBJ2-1, is GAGVSQSPSNKVTEKGKDVELRCDPISGHTALYWYRQSLGQGLEFLIYFQGNSAPDKSGLPSDRFSAERTGGSVSTLTIQRTQQEDSAVYLCASSLGVNEQFFGPGTRLTVL.